A selection of T cell receptor beta chains follows, all from one sample in a study of cytomegalovirus exposure and HLA in healthy donors. TCRdb keeps only in-frame clones here, not all; method: immunoSEQ multiplex PCR. The table includes 150,000 or so clones, more than 60% detected once. Sequencing was carried out using PBMCs. The receptors were sampled from a woman in her fifties or sixties in good health and CMV-seropositive. Each CDR3 is given with its conserved first and last residue. The D gene is left open where the match is weak. The listing skips clone size in some rows; elsewhere it reads once, few, many or a size class.

d_call	clone_size	j_call	v_call	cdr3_aa	cdr3_nt
NA	NA	TRBJ2-1	TRBV6-1	CASSEGLDVGGYDNEQFF	TGTGCCAGCAGTGAAGGGCTGGACGTTGGGGGGTACGACAATGAGCAGTTCTTC
NA	NA	TRBJ2-2	TRBV13	CASSSLPIGRNTGELFF	TGTGCCAGCAGCTCCCTTCCCATTGGGAGGAACACCGGGGAGCTGTTTTTT
NA	NA	TRBJ2-1	TRBV11-2	CASSFGQGSEQFF	TGTGCCAGCAGCTTCGGGCAGGGGAGCGAGCAGTTCTTC
TRBD1	few	TRBJ1-5	TRBV28	CASSFTGTANQPQHF	TGTGCCAGCAGTTTCACCGGGACAGCAAATCAGCCCCAGCATTTT
NA	once	TRBJ1-1	TRBV7-2	CASSLQVRGEAFF	TGTGCCAGCAGCTTACAGGTTCGGGGTGAAGCTTTCTTT
NA	NA	TRBJ2-4	TRBV9	CASSVEGGRGSKNIQYF	TGTGCCAGCAGCGTAGAGGGGGGGCGGGGGAGCAAAAACATTCAGTACTTC
TRBD1	few	TRBJ1-6	TRBV6-1	CASRSGTDSPLHF	TGTGCCAGCAGATCCGGGACAGATTCACCCCTCCACTTT
NA	NA	TRBJ1-2	TRBV30	CAWAAQAGGYTF	TGTGCCTGGGCCGCCCAGGCGGGGGGCTACACCTTC
NA	NA	TRBJ1-4	TRBV11-2	CASSLNSLLRATNEKLFF	TGTGCCAGCAGCTTAAACAGCCTACTGCGTGCAACTAATGAAAAACTGTTTTTT
TRBD1	NA	TRBJ1-5	TRBV28	CASSGQGNPVVKPQHF	TGTGCCAGTAGCGGACAGGGGAATCCCGTCGTGAAGCCCCAGCATTTT
NA	NA	TRBJ1-2	TRBV28	CASSFPDSQYGYTF	TGTGCCAGCAGTTTCCCGGACAGCCAGTATGGCTACACCTTC
TRBD2	few	TRBJ2-5	TRBV7-9	CASSSGLAGPYF	TGTGCCAGCAGCTCGGGACTAGCGGGTCCGTACTTC
NA	NA	TRBJ1-5	TRBV15	CATSRDWRLSNQPQHF	TGTGCCACCAGCAGAGATTGGAGACTAAGCAATCAGCCCCAGCATTTT
NA	few	TRBJ1-1	TRBV18	CASSPPGARVLEAFF	TGTGCCAGCTCACCACCGGGTGCCAGGGTCCTGGAAGCTTTCTTT
NA	NA	TRBJ1-1	TRBV7-8	CASSLISQNTEAFF	TGTGCCAGCAGCTTAATTAGTCAAAACACTGAAGCTTTCTTT
NA	NA	TRBJ2-3	TRBV6-5	CASSYDLGRTDTQYF	TGTGCCAGCAGTTACGATCTGGGGAGGACAGATACGCAGTATTTT
NA	NA	TRBJ1-1	TRBV7-2	CASSLGESTEAFF	TGTGCCAGCAGCTTAGGGGAGTCTACTGAAGCTTTCTTT
TRBD1	NA	TRBJ1-1	TRBV6-5	CASSSTGGRTEAFF	TGTGCCAGCAGCTCAACAGGGGGTAGGACTGAAGCTTTCTTT
NA	NA	TRBJ2-3	TRBV12-5	CASTRSSSTDTQYF	TGTGCTAGTACCAGATCCTCTAGCACAGATACGCAGTATTTT
NA	NA	TRBJ2-5	TRBV2	CASSDLETQYF	TGTGCCAGCAGTGATCTGGAGACCCAGTACTTC
NA	NA	TRBJ1-2	TRBV4-1	CASSQGSRNYGYTF	TGCGCCAGCAGCCAAGGTAGTCGGAACTATGGCTACACCTTC
TRBD1	NA	TRBJ1-2	TRBV30	CAWTSTGNYGYTF	TGTGCCTGGACCTCGACAGGGAACTATGGCTACACCTTC
NA	few	TRBJ1-1	TRBV28	CASSFGSGNTEAFF	TGTGCCAGCAGTTTCGGGTCGGGGAACACTGAAGCTTTCTTT
NA	NA	TRBJ1-3	TRBV5-6	CASSSSGYMGGNTIYF	TGTGCCAGCAGCTCCTCAGGGTACATGGGTGGAAACACCATATATTTT
NA	NA	TRBJ2-7	TRBV5-6	CASGRMGLPLEQYF	TGTGCCAGCGGGAGGATGGGACTGCCTCTGGAGCAGTACTTC
NA	few	TRBJ1-2	TRBV6-5	CASRPAGSGYGYTF	TGTGCCAGCAGACCTGCCGGGTCGGGATATGGCTACACCTTC
TRBD1	NA	TRBJ2-7	TRBV7-2	CASSPAPTGGASYEQYF	TGTGCCAGCAGCCCAGCTCCGACAGGGGGCGCTTCCTACGAGCAGTACTTC
NA	NA	TRBJ1-1	TRBV2	CASSVAGDYTEAFF	TGTGCCAGCAGTGTTGCGGGGGATTACACTGAAGCTTTCTTT
TRBD1	NA	TRBJ2-1	TRBV28	CATSSPDRGGNEQFF	TGTGCCACCTCGTCTCCGGACAGGGGGGGCAATGAGCAGTTCTTC
NA	NA	TRBJ2-5	TRBV7-2	CASSLRGGAWETQYF	TGTGCCAGCAGCCTACGAGGGGGGGCCTGGGAGACCCAGTACTTC
TRBD1	NA	TRBJ1-2	TRBV7-9	CASSHQGTGQYGYTF	TGTGCCAGCAGCCATCAAGGGACAGGTCAATATGGCTACACCTTC
NA	NA	TRBJ2-7	TRBV30	CAWRGRGSYEQYF	TGTGCCTGGAGGGGGCGGGGCTCCTACGAGCAGTACTTC
TRBD1	NA	TRBJ1-2	TRBV29-1	CSVENRGAHGYTF	TGCAGCGTTGAAAACAGGGGAGCTCATGGCTACACCTTC
TRBD2	NA	TRBJ2-3	TRBV27	CASRQFSTSGETQYF	TGTGCCAGCAGACAATTTTCGACTAGCGGGGAAACGCAGTATTTT
NA	NA	TRBJ1-2	TRBV28	CASSPPQGRGYTF	TGTGCCAGCAGCCCCCCTCAGGGGAGAGGCTACACCTTC
TRBD1	once	TRBJ1-4	TRBV2	CASSAGTGGVKLFF	TGTGCCAGCAGTGCCGGGACAGGGGGCGTGAAACTGTTTTTT
NA	few	TRBJ1-2	TRBV6-1	CATIGGIGLPYGYTF	TGTGCCACGATCGGAGGGATCGGCCTACCCTATGGCTACACCTTC
NA	NA	TRBJ1-2	TRBV19	CASSINWRNIYGYTF	TGTGCCAGTAGTATCAATTGGCGGAACATCTATGGCTACACCTTC
NA	NA	TRBJ1-1	TRBV18	CASSPRGGDTEAFF	TGTGCCAGCTCGCCCAGGGGTGGCGACACTGAAGCTTTCTTT
NA	NA	TRBJ2-7	TRBV5-1	CASRYFSGTYEQYF	TGCGCCAGCAGATATTTTAGCGGAACCTACGAGCAGTACTTC
NA	few	TRBJ2-3	TRBV5-1	CASSLDPGAGTQYF	TGCGCCAGCAGCTTGGACCCGGGAGCGGGTACGCAGTATTTT
TRBD1	NA	TRBJ1-5	TRBV18	CASSPDRGRGSNQPQHF	TGTGCCAGCTCCCCAGACAGGGGGCGAGGGAGCAATCAGCCCCAGCATTTT
NA	NA	TRBJ2-5	TRBV7-2	CASTSQNQETQYF	TGTGCCAGCACCTCCCAGAATCAAGAGACCCAGTACTTC
TRBD1	NA	TRBJ1-2	TRBV6-4	CASSAQGALGYTF	TGTGCCAGCAGTGCACAGGGGGCCCTTGGCTACACCTTC
TRBD1	few	TRBJ2-3	TRBV29-1	CSVDGDRGSTDTQYF	TGCAGCGTTGATGGGGACAGGGGAAGCACAGATACGCAGTATTTT
NA	NA	TRBJ2-5	TRBV4-3	CASSPPGGTQYF	TGCGCCAGCAGCCCGCCCGGAGGGACCCAGTACTTC
NA	NA	TRBJ2-7	TRBV25-1	CASSESNRGREYF	TGTGCCAGCAGTGAATCTAACAGGGGGAGGGAGTACTTC
TRBD2	NA	TRBJ2-3	TRBV4-3	CASSQDTLAGTDTQYF	TGCGCCAGCAGCCAAGACACGCTAGCGGGGACAGATACGCAGTATTTT
NA	NA	TRBJ2-7	TRBV5-4	CASSSTRSSYEQYF	TGTGCCAGCAGCTCGACTAGGAGCTCCTACGAGCAGTACTTC
NA	NA	TRBJ2-6	TRBV19	CASSIRDSGANGLTF	TGTGCCAGTAGTATTCGTGACTCTGGGGCCAACGGCCTGACTTTC
NA	NA	TRBJ1-2	TRBV4-3	CASSQDTLASEGYTF	TGCGCCAGCAGCCAAGATACCCTCGCGAGTGAAGGCTACACCTTC
NA	NA	TRBJ2-7	TRBV15	CATSRDRGDEQYF	TGTGCCACCAGCAGAGACAGGGGGGACGAGCAGTACTTC
TRBD1	NA	TRBJ1-3	TRBV7-2	CASSPHGGDRVVGNTIYF	TGTGCCAGCAGCCCGCATGGGGGGGACAGGGTGGTAGGAAACACCATATATTTT
NA	once	TRBJ1-5	TRBV5-6	CASSPTGSNQPQHF	TGTGCCAGCAGCCCAACAGGAAGCAATCAGCCCCAGCATTTT
NA	NA	TRBJ1-1	TRBV30	CAWNGGAGRGWRATEAFF	TGTGCCTGGAACGGAGGCGCGGGGAGAGGGTGGAGGGCCACTGAAGCTTTCTTT